Listed below are T cell receptor beta chains from one sample, sequenced in a study of tumor-infiltrating lymphocytes in primary liver carcinoma. TCRdb processed the multiplex PCR reads anew with MiXCR; each CDR3 protein has one entry. The table records more than 45,000 distinct CDR3 sequences, 60% to 80% of them present only once. Sequencing input: liver tumor tissue from sampling region 5. Every receptor here comes from a man aged 35-49 years with primary liver carcinoma and hepatitis B virus infection. Both conserved end residues are part of each CDR3. Fields, in order: CDR3 length, clone size, V gene, D gene, J gene, CDR3 protein, CDR3 DNA. D genes are given only for firm matches. Not all rows give a size; the values are once, few, many and, for expanded clones, a class.

CDR3 length: 15; clone size: .; V gene: TRBV11-2; D gene: .; J gene: TRBJ2-2; CDR3 protein: CAGSLAQGRTWELFF; CDR3 DNA: TGTGCCGGCAGCTTAGCCCAGGGACGGACCTGGGAGCTGTTTTTT
CDR3 length: 13; clone size: once; V gene: TRBV6-2/TRBV6-3; D gene: TRBD2; J gene: TRBJ2-1; CDR3 protein: CANRTSGIDEQFF; CDR3 DNA: TGTGCCAACAGGACTAGCGGGATCGATGAGCAGTTCTTC
CDR3 length: 15; clone size: .; V gene: TRBV29-1; D gene: .; J gene: TRBJ1-1; CDR3 protein: CSAGAGWGMNAEAFF; CDR3 DNA: TGCAGTGCCGGTGCAGGGTGGGGGATGAACGCTGAAGCTTTCTTT
CDR3 length: 15; clone size: few; V gene: TRBV29-1; D gene: TRBD2; J gene: TRBJ2-1; CDR3 protein: CSTGLAGGFYNEQFF; CDR3 DNA: TGTAGCACTGGACTAGCGGGAGGGTTCTACAATGAGCAGTTCTTC
CDR3 length: 15; clone size: .; V gene: TRBV7-8; D gene: TRBD1; J gene: TRBJ2-2; CDR3 protein: CANRLVRTGTGELFF; CDR3 DNA: TGTGCCAACAGATTAGTAAGGACAGGGACCGGGGAGCTGTTTTTT
CDR3 length: 17; clone size: once; V gene: TRBV11-2; D gene: .; J gene: TRBJ2-1; CDR3 protein: CVSSLDRGERLYNEQFF; CDR3 DNA: TGTGTCAGCAGCTTAGATAGGGGCGAGAGGTTATACAATGAACAGTTCTTC
CDR3 length: 17; clone size: few; V gene: TRBV4-1; D gene: TRBD1; J gene: TRBJ2-2; CDR3 protein: CANSRSVRDRNTGELFF; CDR3 DNA: TGCGCCAACAGCCGATCCGTCCGGGACAGGAACACCGGGGAGCTGTTTTTT
CDR3 length: 14; clone size: .; V gene: TRBV24-1; D gene: TRBD1; J gene: TRBJ2-3; CDR3 protein: CATIRDRGADTQYF; CDR3 DNA: TGTGCCACCATCCGGGACAGGGGCGCAGATACGCAGTATTTT
CDR3 length: 13; clone size: once; V gene: TRBV24-1; D gene: TRBD2; J gene: TRBJ2-1; CDR3 protein: CATRLAGCNEQFF; CDR3 DNA: TGTGCCACCAGACTAGCGGGATGCAATGAGCAGTTCTTC
CDR3 length: 13; clone size: .; V gene: TRBV12-3/TRBV12-4; D gene: .; J gene: TRBJ2-2; CDR3 protein: CATRAQGTLELFF; CDR3 DNA: TGTGCCACCAGGGCCCAGGGTACCTTAGAACTGTTTTTT
CDR3 length: 14; clone size: few; V gene: TRBV7-2; D gene: TRBD2; J gene: TRBJ2-4; CDR3 protein: CASSSGLALNIQYF; CDR3 DNA: TGTGCCAGCAGCTCGGGACTAGCGCTAAACATTCAGTACTTC
CDR3 length: 15; clone size: once; V gene: TRBV11-3; D gene: TRBD2; J gene: TRBJ2-1; CDR3 protein: CASSLGRESLEERFF; CDR3 DNA: TGTGCCAGCAGCTTAGGGCGGGAGAGTCTGGAAGAGCGGTTCTTC
CDR3 length: 14; clone size: .; V gene: TRBV29-1; D gene: .; J gene: TRBJ2-7; CDR3 protein: CSVPHRVDHVEQYF; CDR3 DNA: TGCAGCGTCCCGCACAGGGTGGATCATGTTGAGCAGTACTTC
CDR3 length: 17; clone size: many; V gene: TRBV15; D gene: .; J gene: TRBJ2-5; CDR3 protein: CATSRGSRDIAQETQYF; CDR3 DNA: TGTGCCACCAGCAGAGGGAGTCGGGACATCGCCCAAGAGACCCAGTACTTC
CDR3 length: 13; clone size: .; V gene: TRBV12-5; D gene: .; J gene: TRBJ2-7; CDR3 protein: CASVGTGTYEQYF; CDR3 DNA: TGTGCCAGTGTGGGGACCGGTACCTACGAGCAGTACTTC
CDR3 length: 14; clone size: .; V gene: TRBV6-4; D gene: .; J gene: TRBJ2-1; CDR3 protein: CVSSETGSYSEQFF; CDR3 DNA: TGTGTCAGCAGTGAAACAGGATCCTACAGTGAGCAGTTCTTC
CDR3 length: 14; clone size: .; V gene: TRBV10-1; D gene: TRBD2; J gene: TRBJ2-7; CDR3 protein: CTSSGETSGYEQYF; CDR3 DNA: TGCACCAGCAGTGGGGAGACTAGCGGATACGAACAGTATTTC
CDR3 length: 16; clone size: medium-sized; V gene: TRBV4-1; D gene: .; J gene: TRBJ2-1; CDR3 protein: CASSQDPTWPYNEQFF; CDR3 DNA: TGCGCCAGCAGCCAAGATCCCACATGGCCGTACAATGAGCAGTTCTTC
CDR3 length: 16; clone size: .; V gene: TRBV12-3/TRBV12-4; D gene: TRBD1; J gene: TRBJ2-5; CDR3 protein: CASSSRRTGRQEIQYF; CDR3 DNA: TGTGCCAGCAGTTCTAGGAGGACAGGGAGACAAGAGATCCAGTACTTC
CDR3 length: 15; clone size: many; V gene: TRBV2; D gene: .; J gene: TRBJ2-2; CDR3 protein: CASSEKGTGLSELFF; CDR3 DNA: TGTGCCAGCAGTGAAAAGGGGACGGGACTTTCGGAGCTGTTTTTT
CDR3 length: 14; clone size: .; V gene: TRBV7-3; D gene: .; J gene: TRBJ2-3; CDR3 protein: CASSLMWGPDMQYF; CDR3 DNA: TGTGCCAGCAGCTTAATGTGGGGGCCAGATATGCAGTATTTT
CDR3 length: 13; clone size: few; V gene: TRBV29-1; D gene: .; J gene: TRBJ2-7; CDR3 protein: CGVDMAGAIVQYF; CDR3 DNA: TGCGGCGTTGATATGGCAGGGGCTATTGTGCAGTACTTC
CDR3 length: 16; clone size: .; V gene: TRBV5-1; D gene: .; J gene: TRBJ2-1; CDR3 protein: CASISEGAISYNEQLF; CDR3 DNA: TGCGCCAGCATTTCAGAAGGGGCAATCTCCTACAATGAGCAGCTCTTC
CDR3 length: 14; clone size: .; V gene: TRBV7-8; D gene: .; J gene: TRBJ2-1; CDR3 protein: CASSLLGPFDEQFF; CDR3 DNA: TGTGCTAGCAGCCTGTTGGGGCCTTTCGATGAGCAGTTCTTC
CDR3 length: 17; clone size: many; V gene: TRBV5-1; D gene: TRBD1; J gene: TRBJ2-4; CDR3 protein: CASSLGGTDLAKNIQYF; CDR3 DNA: TGCGCCAGCAGCTTGGGAGGGACAGACCTAGCCAAAAACATTCAGTACTTC
CDR3 length: 11; clone size: .; V gene: TRBV12-3/TRBV12-4; D gene: .; J gene: TRBJ1-5; CDR3 protein: CASSLRGTQHF; CDR3 DNA: TGTGCCAGCAGCTTGCGTGGCACGCAGCATTTT
CDR3 length: 14; clone size: many; V gene: TRBV18; D gene: .; J gene: TRBJ2-1; CDR3 protein: CASSPEDSYNEQFF; CDR3 DNA: TGTGCCAGCTCACCGGAGGACTCCTACAATGAGCAGTTCTTC